Detailed here is one T cell receptor beta chain. As processed by the authors: Amplification of reference gene primers provided the estimated nucleated cell counts. The data were produced by immunoSEQ multiplex PCR, yet TCRdb's version contains in-frame clones alone and is incomplete. For V, J and clone size, that table is used; D and trimming come from the DNA. The table includes around 50,000 clones, roughly 80% detected once. The source of the sample is a study of blood T cell repertoires in COVID-19. Study-wide background: T cells, B-cell-depleted T cells, or PBMCs supplied cDNA or gDNA.

This CDR3 region has 15 residues. Trimming left V 5 bases short and J 4 bases short, with 15 bases between. Germline-derived CDR1 and CDR2 are LNHDA and SQIVND (reference sequence). The receptor comes from a woman in her sixties or seventies with acute or convalescent COVID-19. Sequencing was performed on peripheral blood. The genes are TRBV19 and TRBJ1-5; TRBD1 might be the D (6 bases). CDR3 loop: CASSYGTWTNQPQHF. The CDR3, as DNA: TGTGCCAGTAGTTACGGGACATGGACTAATCAGCCCCAGCATTTT.